These T cell receptor beta chains were read from a single sample in a study of OX40 agonist ivuxolimab in advanced cancers. Using immunoSEQ multiplex PCR, the repertoire was profiled, and TCRdb retains in-frame clones only, with some absent. The sample holds about 47,000 clones, around 80% seen once. The sequenced sample was CD4+ or CD8+ T cells sorted from blood, obtained in a trial of the OX40 agonist ivuxolimab. All receptors derive from an adult with an advanced solid tumor such as melanoma, head and neck, liver or kidney cancer. Each CDR3 is given without its conserved first and last residue.

>TRBJ1-5|TRBV21-1
ASTKVRGRVYSNQPQH
>TRBJ2-7|TRBV5-1
ASSLADGSSYEQY
>TRBJ1-1|TRBV4-3
ASSQGQNTEAF
>TRBJ2-2|TRBV19
ASSMARAGELF
>TRBJ2-4|TRBV19
ASSTHWTEGQVAKNIQY
>TRBJ1-2|TRBV19
ASSGAIYGYT
>TRBJ1-4|TRBV5-6
ASSPGQSNEKLF
>TRBJ2-3|TRBV4-2
ASSQVVDSTDTQY
>TRBJ2-2|TRBV15
ATLRGENTGELF
>TRBJ2-7|TRBV28
ASSSPPWTDSDYEQY
>TRBJ1-5|TRBV2
ASSPTGVGNQPQH
>TRBJ2-4|TRBV10-2
ATGQNIQY
>TRBJ2-7|TRBV27
ASSSSLEGEQY
>TRBJ2-7|TRBV23-1
ASSQSSATVHYEQY
>TRBJ2-1|TRBV5-1
ASSPFQNPLRDEQF
>TRBJ2-7|TRBV9
ASSVRDFPYEQY
>TRBJ2-1|TRBV6-5
ASSYSNEQF
>TRBJ2-7|TRBV6-6
ASTTVGAGVYEQY
>TRBJ2-2|TRBV6-4
ASSDSRHTGELF
>TRBJ2-7|TRBV6-1
ASSEAGGSSYEQY